The clone carrying this T cell receptor (beta chain) was recorded at least ten times. These data originate in a study of read filtering for tumor transcriptome and immune sequencing. Molecular barcoded adaptors covering alpha/delta and beta/gamma chains were used on roughly 400 ng RNA. TCRdb passed the reads through MiXCR, listing each CDR3 protein once. This table holds 30,000 to 40,000 distinct CDR3 sequences, around 11% found once. The sample taken for sequencing was a population of CD138-negative cells sorted from bone marrow. The receptor comes from a donor aged 40 or over with multiple myeloma.

CDR3 DNA: TGCAGCGGGGGGACAGACTACAATGAGCAGTTCTTC. It codes for CSGGTDYNEQFF. The chain recombines TRBV29-1 with TRBJ2-1; 7 bases map to TRBD1. The CDR3 has 12 amino acids. Unmatched junction bases numbered 3, after V lost 7 bases and J lost 3 bases. Germline V CDR1 and CDR2: SQVTM, ANQGSEA.